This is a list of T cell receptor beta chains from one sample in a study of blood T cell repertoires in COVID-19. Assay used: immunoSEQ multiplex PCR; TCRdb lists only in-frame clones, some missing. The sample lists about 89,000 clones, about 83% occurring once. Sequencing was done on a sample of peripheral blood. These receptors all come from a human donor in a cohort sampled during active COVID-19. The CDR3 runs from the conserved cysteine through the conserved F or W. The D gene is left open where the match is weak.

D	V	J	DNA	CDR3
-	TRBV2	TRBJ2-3	TGTGCCAGCAGCGGAGCGTCAGATACGCAGTATTTT	CASSGASDTQYF
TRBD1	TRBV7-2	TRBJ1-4	TGTGCCAGCAGCTTAGCAGGGGGCGAGGCAGAACTGTTTTTT	CASSLAGGEAELFF
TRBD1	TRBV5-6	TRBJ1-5	TGTGCCAGCAGCCTGACAGGGGGTGTCAATCAGCCCCAGCATTTT	CASSLTGGVNQPQHF
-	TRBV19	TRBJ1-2	TGTGCCAGTAAAGATCTAGCTAACTATGGCTACACCTTC	CASKDLANYGYTF
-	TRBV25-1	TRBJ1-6	TGTGCCAGCCTCCCTCAGGATGATTATTCACCCCTCCACTTT	CASLPQDDYSPLHF
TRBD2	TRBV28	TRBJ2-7	TGTGCCAGCAGTCCGGGACTAGCGGGAGGCGAGCAGTACTTC	CASSPGLAGGEQYF
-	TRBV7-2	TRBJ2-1	TGTGCCAGCAGCTTAGGTAGCGGCCGTGGGGATGAGCAGTTCTTC	CASSLGSGRGDEQFF
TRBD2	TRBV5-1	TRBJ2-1	TGCGCCAGCAGCTTGGGACTAGCGGGGAATAATGAGCAGTTCTTC	CASSLGLAGNNEQFF
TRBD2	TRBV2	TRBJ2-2	TGTGCCAGCAGCCCTAGCGGGAGGATCACCGGGGAGCTGTTTTTT	CASSPSGRITGELFF
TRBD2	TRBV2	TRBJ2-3	TGTGCCAGCAAAGGACTAGCGGGAGTAGATACGCAGTATTTT	CASKGLAGVDTQYF